The present T cell receptor beta chain was sequenced within a study of blood T cell repertoires in COVID-19. Whole-study context: Italy, Spain and the United States were the sources of the convalescent and acute COVID-19 samples. Sample material is recorded as cDNA or gDNA derived from T cells, B-cell-depleted T cells, or PBMCs.

As processed by the authors: Amplification of reference gene primers provided the estimated nucleated cell counts. TCRdb's copy holds only in-frame clones and misses some; the assay was immunoSEQ multiplex PCR. V, J and clone size derive from that table, while D and trimming were established from the DNA sequence. Of fewer than 500,000 clones in the sample, around 88% were seen once. The CDR3 sequence is 12 residues long. CDR1 and CDR2 (germline): MDHEN, SYDVKM. V dropped 5 bases and J dropped 3 bases, with 8 bases sitting between them. The source is a woman aged 25-40 years with acute or convalescent COVID-19. Sequences were obtained from peripheral blood. The chain joins TRBV28 to TRBJ2-7; tentative D call: TRBD1 (5 bases). The CDR3 DNA follows: TGTGCCAGCAGTCAAACAGGCTACGAGCAGTACTTC. Its translation: CASSQTGYEQYF. The full variable domain, in which reference TRBV28 and TRBJ2-7 provide the parts outside the CDR3, is DVKVTQSSRYLVKRTGEKVFLECVQDMDHENMFWYRQDPGLGLRLIYFSYDVKMKEKGDIPEGYSVSREKKERFSLILESASTNQTSMYLCASSQTGYEQYFGPGTRLTVT.